This T cell receptor (beta chain) was obtained from a study of tissue T cells after allogeneic stem cell transplantation. Study conclusions and caveats: Motif-based clustering found tissue-specific repertoire signatures shared across patients, though few clones were shared. In patients and mice, blood and spleen missed much of tissue repertoire.

Germline-derived CDR1 and CDR2 are GKSSPN and SITVG. This CDR3 spans 14 amino acids. Trimming stripped 1 base from V and 4 bases from J, with 13 bases between. Only a few counts were recorded for this clone. What it recognizes is unknown. Mouse germline and gene names are used. The read ends 1 residue shy of where the CDR3 ends; the end is completed using the germline J gene. TCRbeta CDR3 was sequenced at survey depth with template counts. Profiling relied on immunoSEQ multiplex PCR, and the TCRdb table lists in-frame clones only, not all of them. This repertoire shows several thousand clones, 50% found once; its top ten account for roughly 21%. Noted time point: mouse harvest day 14 after allogeneic transplant. Mouse grafts combined 10^7 T-cell-depleted bone marrow cells with 10^6 splenic CD5+ T cells.

V usage is TRBV31 and J usage is TRBJ1-2, with D possibly matching TRBD1 (6 bases). Sequenced: gut tissue. The clonotype originates from a female BALB/c mouse given C57BL/6 T cells with graft-versus-host disease after an allogeneic hematopoietic cell transplant. The CDR3 reads CAWSPLGAGSDYTF. CDR3 DNA, as far as it was read: TGTGCCTGGAGTCCCCTGGGGGCCGGCTCCGACTACACC.